This T cell receptor (beta chain) stems from a study of T cells in narcolepsy. Points from the study as a whole: Autoreactive HCRT-specific and TRIB2-specific clonotypes were marked in same-patient CSF-versus-blood CD4+ comparisons.

Profiling relied on immunoSEQ multiplex PCR, and the TCRdb table lists in-frame clones only, not all of them. This sample yields about 35,000 clones, of which roughly 77% are seen a single time; roughly 2.5% belongs to the top ten. As concerns this clone: Its antigen is not identified.

This CDR3 has 12 residues. V was shortened by 5 bases and J by 3 bases, with 7 bases between the two germline ends. Germline CDR1 is SGHVS and CDR2 is FNYEAQ. This receptor was taken from a human donor in good health. The chain carries TRBV7-6 and TRBJ2-5; D is unresolved. The specimen was memory (CD45RA-) CD4+ T cells from blood. The CDR3 region is CASSLLEETQYF. The CDR3 nucleotides read TGTGCCAGCAGCCTACTCGAAGAGACCCAGTACTTC.